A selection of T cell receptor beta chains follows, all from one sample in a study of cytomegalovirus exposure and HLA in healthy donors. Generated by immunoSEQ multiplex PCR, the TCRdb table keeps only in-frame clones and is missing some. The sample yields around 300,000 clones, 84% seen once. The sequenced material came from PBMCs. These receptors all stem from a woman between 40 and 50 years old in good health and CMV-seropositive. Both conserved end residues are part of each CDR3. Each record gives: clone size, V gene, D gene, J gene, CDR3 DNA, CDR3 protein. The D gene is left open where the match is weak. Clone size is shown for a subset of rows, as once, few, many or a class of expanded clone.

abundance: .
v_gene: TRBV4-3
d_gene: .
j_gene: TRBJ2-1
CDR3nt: TGCGCCAGCAGCCAAGACGTCAGGGGTTGGGAGCAGTTCTTC
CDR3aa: CASSQDVRGWEQFF

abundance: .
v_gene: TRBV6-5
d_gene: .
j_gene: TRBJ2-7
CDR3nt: TGTGCCAGCAGTTACGGCAGGGGAACCTACGAGCAGTACTTC
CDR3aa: CASSYGRGTYEQYF

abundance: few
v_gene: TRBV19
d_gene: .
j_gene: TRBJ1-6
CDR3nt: TGTGCCAGTACCCCCCAGTCGGGTACCCACTCACCCCTCCACTTT
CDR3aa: CASTPQSGTHSPLHF

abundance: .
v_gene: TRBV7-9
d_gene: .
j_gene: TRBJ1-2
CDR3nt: TGTGCCAGCAGCTTAGGGGGGGACTATGGCTACACCTTC
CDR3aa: CASSLGGDYGYTF

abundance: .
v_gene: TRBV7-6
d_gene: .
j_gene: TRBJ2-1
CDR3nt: TGTGCCAGCGGAGACGGGGGAAGCTCCTACAATGAGCAGTTCTTC
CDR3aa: CASGDGGSSYNEQFF

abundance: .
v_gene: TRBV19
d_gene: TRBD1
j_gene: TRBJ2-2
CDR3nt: TGTGCCAGTAGACCGGGACAGGGTAGCACCGGGGAGCTGTTTTTT
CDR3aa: CASRPGQGSTGELFF

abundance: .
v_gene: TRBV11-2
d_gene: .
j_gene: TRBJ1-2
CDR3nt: TGTGCCAGCAGCCCCTCATTGAGTTCCAACTATGGCTACACCTTC
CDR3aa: CASSPSLSSNYGYTF

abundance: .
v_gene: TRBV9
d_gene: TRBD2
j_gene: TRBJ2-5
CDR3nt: TGTGCCAGCAGTCTTAGCGGGAGGGAGGAGACCCAGTACTTC
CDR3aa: CASSLSGREETQYF

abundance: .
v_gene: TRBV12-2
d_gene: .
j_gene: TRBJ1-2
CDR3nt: TGTGCAAGTCGCTTACAGGGGATGGTTTCCGGCTACACCTTC
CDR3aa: CASRLQGMVSGYTF

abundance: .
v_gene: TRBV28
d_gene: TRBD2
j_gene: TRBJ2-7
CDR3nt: TGTGCCAGCAGTATAGCGGGAGGGAACTCCTACGAGCAGTACTTC
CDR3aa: CASSIAGGNSYEQYF

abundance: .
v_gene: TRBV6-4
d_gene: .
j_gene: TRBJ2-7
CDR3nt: TGTGCCAGCAGTAAGGTGGCAGGGGAACCCTACGAGCAGTACTTC
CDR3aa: CASSKVAGEPYEQYF

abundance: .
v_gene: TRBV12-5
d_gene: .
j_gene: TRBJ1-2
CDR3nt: TGTGCTAGTGGTTTTAACCCCCCTCAGGGCTACACCTTC
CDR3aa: CASGFNPPQGYTF

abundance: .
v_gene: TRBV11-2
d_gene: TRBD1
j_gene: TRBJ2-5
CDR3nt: TGTGCCAGCAGCTTAGATTGGACAGGGGGTGAGACCCAGTACTTC
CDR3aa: CASSLDWTGGETQYF

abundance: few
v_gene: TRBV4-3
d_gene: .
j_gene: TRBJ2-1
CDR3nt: TGCGCCAGCAGCCAAGATTATACGGGCAGGGGAAACTACAATGAGCAGTTCTTC
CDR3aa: CASSQDYTGRGNYNEQFF

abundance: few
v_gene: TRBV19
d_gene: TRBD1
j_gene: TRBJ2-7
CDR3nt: TGTGCCAGTAGCCCGGGACAGGGGACCTACGAGCAGTACTTC
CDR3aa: CASSPGQGTYEQYF

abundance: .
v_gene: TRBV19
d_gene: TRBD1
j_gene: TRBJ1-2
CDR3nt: TGTGCCAGTAGTATCCTCTATACAGGGGACTATGGCTACACCTTC
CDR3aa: CASSILYTGDYGYTF

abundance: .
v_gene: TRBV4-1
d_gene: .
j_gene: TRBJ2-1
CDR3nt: TGCGCCAGCAGCCAAGAAACCGCGTTAAGCTCCTACAATGAGCAGTTCTTC
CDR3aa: CASSQETALSSYNEQFF

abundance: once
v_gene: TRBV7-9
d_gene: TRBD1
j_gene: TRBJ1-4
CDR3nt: TGTGCCAGCAGCCCAGACAGGGAGGCAAAACTGTTTTTT
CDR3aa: CASSPDREAKLFF

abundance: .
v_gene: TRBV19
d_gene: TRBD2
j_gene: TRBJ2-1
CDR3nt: TGTGCCAGTAGTATATTGGGAGGGGCCAATGAGCAGTTCTTC
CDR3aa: CASSILGGANEQFF

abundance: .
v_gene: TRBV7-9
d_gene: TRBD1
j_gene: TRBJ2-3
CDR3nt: TGTGCCAGCAGCTTCGCCACGACAGGGCGAGGGAGCACAGATACGCGGTATTTT
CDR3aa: CASSFATTGRGSTDTRYF

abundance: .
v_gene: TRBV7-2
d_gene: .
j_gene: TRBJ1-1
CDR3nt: TGTGCCAGCAGCTTGGAGACCAACACTGAAGCTTTCTTT
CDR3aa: CASSLETNTEAFF

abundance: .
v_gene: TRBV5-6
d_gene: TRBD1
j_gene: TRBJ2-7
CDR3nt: TGTGCCAGCAGCTGGGGGACAGGGAAGCACGAGCAGTACTTC
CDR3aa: CASSWGTGKHEQYF

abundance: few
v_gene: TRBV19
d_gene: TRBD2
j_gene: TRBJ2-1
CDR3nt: TGTGCCAGTAGTATTCTAGCGGGAGGAGGAAATGAGCAGTTCTTC
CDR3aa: CASSILAGGGNEQFF

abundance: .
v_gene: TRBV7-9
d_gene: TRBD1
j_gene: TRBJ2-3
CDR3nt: TGTGCCAGCAGCTCCGGACAGGGAGGCACAGATACGCAGTATTTT
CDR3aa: CASSSGQGGTDTQYF

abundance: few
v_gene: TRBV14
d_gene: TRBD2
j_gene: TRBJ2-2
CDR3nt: TGTGCCAGCAGCCCCGTCACGAGCGGGAGGCGGGGCGGGGAGCTGTTTTTT
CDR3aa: CASSPVTSGRRGGELFF

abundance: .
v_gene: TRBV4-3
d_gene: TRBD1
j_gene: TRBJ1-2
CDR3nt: TGCGCCAGCAGCCAAGACGGGACAGGGTGGCATGGCTACACCTTC
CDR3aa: CASSQDGTGWHGYTF

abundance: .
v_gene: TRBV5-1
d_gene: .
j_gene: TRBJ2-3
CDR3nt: TGCGCCAGCAGCTTGGTATCAGGGGCAGATACGCAGTATTTT
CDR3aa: CASSLVSGADTQYF

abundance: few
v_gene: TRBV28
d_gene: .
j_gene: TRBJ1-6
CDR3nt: TGTGCCAGCAGTTTACCCGCGGCGACTTATTCACCCCTCCACTTT
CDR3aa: CASSLPAATYSPLHF

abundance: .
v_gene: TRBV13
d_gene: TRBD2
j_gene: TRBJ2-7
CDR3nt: TGTGCCAGCAGCTTAGGGGCGGGAGCTAATCAGTACTTC
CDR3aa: CASSLGAGANQYF

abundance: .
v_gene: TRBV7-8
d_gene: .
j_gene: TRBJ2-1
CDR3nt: TGTGCCAGCAGCTATTCGGAGGCTAACAATGAGCAGTTCTTC
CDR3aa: CASSYSEANNEQFF

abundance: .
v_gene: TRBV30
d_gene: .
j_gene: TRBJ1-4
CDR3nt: TGTGCCTGGATGGTTACAGGGAAAAAACTGTTTTTT
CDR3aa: CAWMVTGKKLFF

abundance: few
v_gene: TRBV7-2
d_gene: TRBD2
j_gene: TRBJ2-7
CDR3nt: TGTGCCAGCAGCTTAGTAATAGCGGGAGGGCCCTACGAGCAGTACTTC
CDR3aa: CASSLVIAGGPYEQYF

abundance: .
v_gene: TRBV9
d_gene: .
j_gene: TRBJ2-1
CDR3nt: TGTGCCAGCAGCGCCCCAGGGGTCCCGGGGAATGAGCAGTTCTTC
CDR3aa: CASSAPGVPGNEQFF

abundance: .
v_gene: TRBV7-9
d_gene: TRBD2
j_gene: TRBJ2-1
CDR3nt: TGTGCCAGCAGCTTAGAGGGTCCGACTAGCGGGAAATACAATGAGCAGTTCTTC
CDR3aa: CASSLEGPTSGKYNEQFF

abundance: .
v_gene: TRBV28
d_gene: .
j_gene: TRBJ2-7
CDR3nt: TGTGCCAGCACCGCTAGGGACTCCACCTACGAGCAGTACTTC
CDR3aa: CASTARDSTYEQYF

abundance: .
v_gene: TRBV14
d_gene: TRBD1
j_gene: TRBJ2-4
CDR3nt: TGTGCCAGCAGCCAAGCCGGGACAGTACACATTCAGTACTTC
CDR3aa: CASSQAGTVHIQYF

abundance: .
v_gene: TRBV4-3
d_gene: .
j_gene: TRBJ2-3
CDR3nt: TGCGCCAGCAGCCAAGATCCCAGGGTTGTAGATACGCAGTATTTT
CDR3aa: CASSQDPRVVDTQYF

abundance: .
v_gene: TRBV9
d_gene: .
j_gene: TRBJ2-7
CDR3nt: TGTGCCAGCAGCGTAGGCTCGTCACAGGGTTTGTACGAGCAGTACTTC
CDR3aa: CASSVGSSQGLYEQYF

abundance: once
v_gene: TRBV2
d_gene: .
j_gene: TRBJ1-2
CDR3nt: TGTGCCAGCAGGGGAGGGTCAGGGGATGGCTACACCTTC
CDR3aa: CASRGGSGDGYTF

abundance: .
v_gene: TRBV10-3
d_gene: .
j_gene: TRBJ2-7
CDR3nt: TGTGCCATCAGCGGACTGGAGGGCGAGCAGTACTTC
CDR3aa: CAISGLEGEQYF

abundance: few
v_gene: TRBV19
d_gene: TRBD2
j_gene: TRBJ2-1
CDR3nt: TGTGCCAGTAGTCCTCTAGCGGGAGGCTTCTACAATGAGCAGTTCTTC
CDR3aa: CASSPLAGGFYNEQFF